The 21 T cell receptor beta chains listed next were all sequenced from one sample in a study of radiotherapy plus CTLA-4 blockade in lung cancer. This table comes from immunoSEQ multiplex PCR, and its TCRdb copy is limited to in-frame clones, with some not included. The sample carries tens of thousands of clones, approximately 78% recorded once. The sample consisted of peripheral blood, taken from a patient treated with radiotherapy plus ipilimumab. These receptors came from a human donor with non-small cell lung cancer who had a complete response to radiotherapy plus ipilimumab.

This chain links TRBV18 with TRBJ2-5; D uncertain. Deletions cut 1 base from V and 4 bases from J, with 10 bases between. The V gene's germline CDR1 is KGHSH and CDR2 LQKENI. The CDR3 is 14 residues long. CDR3 DNA sequence: TGTGCCAGCTCACCACGGTCGGGTGGAGAGACCCAGTACTTC. It encodes CASSPRSGGETQYF.

The rearrangement links TRBV29-1 to TRBJ2-1; D unclear. The CDR3 is made up of 14 amino acids. The ends were cut back, 5 bases at V and 9 bases at J, with 20 bases in the middle. Germline V gene lookup returns CDR1 SQVTM and CDR2 ANQGSEA. The CDR3 sequence is CSVNPGPSLGEQFF. The CDR3 nucleotides read TGCAGCGTTAACCCGGGCCCCAGTCTCGGTGAGCAGTTCTTC.

The rearrangement links TRBV7-2 to TRBJ2-2, with a tentative D call TRBD2 (6 bases). The CDR3 has 14 residues. The germline V gene has CDR1 SGHTA and CDR2 FQGNSA. The germline V and J ends were trimmed by 7 bases and 8 bases, with 17 bases remaining between them. The CDR3 is CASTPRTSLGELFF. In DNA form, the CDR3 reads TGTGCCAGCACCCCCCGAACTAGCTTGGGGGAGCTGTTTTTT.

The gene calls are TRBV30 and TRBJ1-3, with D possibly matching TRBD1 (6 bases). CDR1 is GTSNPN, CDR2 SVGIG, per germline (reference sequence). V lost 1 base, J lost 0 bases, and 7 bases lay in between. The CDR3 is 14 residues long. The CDR3: CAWSGTVSGNTIYF. The CDR3 DNA reads as TGTGCCTGGAGTGGGACAGTCTCTGGAAACACCATATATTTT.

This clone was seen only a few times. This CDR3 is also generated by other DNA sequences in the sample. The V gene is TRBV6-5, the J gene TRBJ2-5; D remains ambiguous. The CDR3 length is 11 residues. Germline-derived CDR1 and CDR2 are MNHEY and SVGAGI. Trimming took off 1 base at V and 5 bases at J, with 2 bases between the two ends. This chain's CDR3 is CASSYLETQYF. The CDR3 DNA sequence: TGTGCCAGCAGTTACTTGGAGACCCAGTACTTC.

The DNA for the CDR3 is TGTGCCAGCAGTCATGAGGGGGTTAACTATGGCTACACCTTC. Amino acids: CASSHEGVNYGYTF. The V call is TRBV14, the J call TRBJ1-2; a possible D gene is TRBD1 (6 bases). CDR3 length equals 14 residues. V was shortened by 6 bases and J by 1 base, with 12 bases between the two germline ends. CDR1 SGHDN and CDR2 FVKESK come from the germline V gene.

The V gene is TRBV5-5, the J gene TRBJ1-5; D may be TRBD1 (5 bases). Per germline, CDR1 SGHKS and CDR2 YYEKEE (reference sequence). The CDR3 is made up of 15 amino acids. The V end was cut by 1 base, the J end by 1 base, with 9 bases between. The CDR3 DNA reads TGTGCCAGCAGCTTGATGGGACGGAGCAATCAGCCCCAGCATTTT. It is translated as CASSLMGRSNQPQHF.

The V and J genes are TRBV7-2 and TRBJ1-5; D ambiguous. Germline loops: CDR1 SGHTA, CDR2 FQGNSA. Trimming left V 5 bases short and J 1 base short, with 15 bases between. This CDR3 region has 16 residues. The CDR3 here is CASSPTGSLSNQPQHF. As DNA, the CDR3 is TGTGCCAGCAGCCCAACGGGCAGTCTCAGCAATCAGCCCCAGCATTTT.

Points on this clone: The junction does not match germline at one end; this may be a read error. The chain carries TRBV7-7 and TRBJ1-1; 9 bases align to TRBD1. Per germline, CDR1 SSHAT and CDR2 FNYEAQ (reference sequence). The CDR3 extends over 15 amino acids. CDR3 residues: CASSPGTGMNTEAFF. The CDR3 DNA sequence: TGTGCTAGCAGCCCGGGGACAGGGATGAACACTGAAGCTTTCTTT.

The chain carries TRBV9 and TRBJ1-5; D is unresolved. Between the trimmed V and J ends, which lost 3 bases and 3 bases, there was a span of 7 bases. The CDR3 spans 13 residues. Germline lookup yields CDR1 SGDLS and CDR2 YYNGEE. The CDR3 is CASSAGFNQPQHF. In nucleotides, the CDR3 is TGTGCCAGCAGCGCGGGGTTCAATCAGCCCCAGCATTTT. The whole variable domain, remainder taken from reference TRBV9 and TRBJ1-5, is DSGVTQTPKHLITATGQRVTLRCSPRSGDLSVYWYQQSLDQGLQFLIQYYNGEERAKGNILERFSAQQFPDLHSELNLSSLELGDSALYFCASSAGFNQPQHFGDGTRLSIL.

This chain links TRBV7-2 with TRBJ1-2; 7 bases line up with TRBD1. CDR3 length equals 15 residues. V gave up 6 bases and J gave up 3 bases; unmatched junction bases: 10. Germline V gives CDR1 SGHTA, CDR2 FQGNSA. This chain's CDR3 is CASRSRGGADYGYTF. The CDR3 DNA reads as TGTGCCAGCAGATCCAGGGGGGGCGCAGACTATGGCTACACCTTC.

The chain combines TRBV15 with TRBJ2-1; maybe TRBD1 (6 bases). The CDR3 covers 15 residues. V gave up 0 bases and J gave up 5 bases, with 11 bases separating them. CDR1 is LNHNV and CDR2 is YYDKDF in the germline V gene (reference sequence). CDR3 loop: CATSRETAGDNEQFF. The CDR3 region has the DNA TGTGCCACCAGCAGAGAAACGGCAGGGGACAATGAGCAGTTCTTC.

The CDR3 region is CAWSRGASQPQHF. The DNA for the CDR3 is TGTGCCTGGAGTCGCGGGGCCTCCCAGCCCCAGCATTTT. This chain joins TRBV30 and TRBJ1-5; tentatively, D is TRBD1 (5 bases). V was trimmed by 2 bases and J by 7 bases, leaving 12 bases between them. Germline V gives CDR1 GTSNPN, CDR2 SVGIG (reference sequence). The CDR3 extends over 13 amino acids.

The genes are TRBV19 and TRBJ2-2, with D tentatively TRBD1 or TRBD2 (5 bases each). The CDR3 runs to 14 residues. The germline V and J ends were trimmed by 3 bases and 4 bases, with 9 bases remaining between them. CDR1 is LNHDA and CDR2 is SQIVND in the germline V gene (reference sequence). The chain's CDR3 is CASSMTGTTGELFF. The DNA for the CDR3 is TGTGCCAGTAGTATGACGGGGACCACCGGGGAGCTGTTTTTT.

Only one count was recorded for this clone. The V call is TRBV5-1, the J call TRBJ2-3; 7 nucleotides line up with TRBD2. This CDR3 spans 18 amino acids. Trimming cost V 0 bases and J 3 bases; bases outside gene matches: 13. Per germline, CDR1 SGHRS and CDR2 YFSETQ. The CDR3 sequence is CASSLALVASGTTDTQYF. In DNA, the CDR3 is TGCGCCAGCAGCTTGGCGCTAGTGGCTAGCGGTACTACAGATACGCAGTATTTT.

The chain couples TRBV18 to TRBJ1-2; D might be TRBD1 (6 bases). This CDR3 spans 15 amino acids. Deletions cut 3 bases from V and 6 bases from J, with 17 bases between. The V gene's germline CDR1 is KGHSH and CDR2 LQKENI. The CDR3 DNA is TGTGCCAGCTCACCCTTGGACACAGGGAAAGATGGCTACACCTTC. It is translated as CASSPLDTGKDGYTF.

The V call is TRBV19, the J call TRBJ1-1; weak D call: TRBD1 (5 bases). The CDR3 loop spans 14 amino acids. V lost 9 bases and J 0 bases, leaving 14 bases between the germline ends. The germline gives CDR1 LNHDA, CDR2 SQIVND (reference sequence). DNA of the CDR3: TGTGCCAGCTCCGGACATCCCATGAACACTGAAGCTTTCTTT. This encodes CASSGHPMNTEAFF.

This clone was counted between two and nine times. V and J are TRBV19 and TRBJ1-1; unclear D gene. V dropped 6 bases and J dropped 2 bases, with 16 bases sitting between them. The CDR3 is made up of 15 amino acids. Germline assignment: CDR1 LNHDA and CDR2 SQIVND (reference sequence). The CDR3 reads CASRAGRLSNTEAFF. In DNA form, the CDR3 reads TGTGCCAGTAGGGCAGGACGCCTATCCAACACTGAAGCTTTCTTT.

This clone was detected only a few times. V and J are TRBV5-1 and TRBJ1-6; D remains unclear. Germline V gene sequence: CDR1 SGHRS, CDR2 YFSETQ. The CDR3 is made up of 12 amino acids. Deletions cut 0 bases from V and 7 bases from J, with 2 bases between. As DNA, the CDR3 is TGCGCCAGCAGCTTGGACAATTCACCCCTCCACTTT. Its translation: CASSLDNSPLHF.

The rearrangement uses TRBV5-4 and TRBJ2-7, with TRBD2 identical over 9 bases. The CDR3 loop spans 16 amino acids. Germline CDR1 and CDR2: SGHNT and YYREEE (reference sequence). Trimming removed 0 bases from V and 3 bases from J; junction bases left unmatched: 7. As DNA, the CDR3 is TGTGCCAGCAGCTTGGCCGGGCTAGCGGGGATCTACGAGCAGTACGTC. Its translation is CASSLAGLAGIYEQYV.

The sample holds one count of this clone. The chain links TRBV4-1 to TRBJ1-5; a possible D gene is TRBD1 (5 bases). The CDR3 has 15 residues. Per germline, CDR1 MGHRA and CDR2 YSYEKL. Trimming pared 2 bases from V and 3 bases from J, leaving 11 bases between. The chain's CDR3 is CASSQRAGTNQPQHF. CDR3 DNA sequence: TGCGCCAGCAGCCAAAGGGCAGGGACCAATCAGCCCCAGCATTTT.